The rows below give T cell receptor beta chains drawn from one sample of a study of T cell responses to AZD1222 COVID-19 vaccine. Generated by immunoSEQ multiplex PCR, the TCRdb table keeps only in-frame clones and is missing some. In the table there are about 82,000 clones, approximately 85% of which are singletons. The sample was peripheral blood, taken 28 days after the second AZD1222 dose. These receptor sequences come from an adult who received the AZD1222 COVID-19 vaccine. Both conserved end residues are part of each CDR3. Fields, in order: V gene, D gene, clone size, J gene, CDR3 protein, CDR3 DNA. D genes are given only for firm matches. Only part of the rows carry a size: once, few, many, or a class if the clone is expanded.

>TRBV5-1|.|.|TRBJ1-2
CASSSTQGGGYTF
TGCGCCAGCAGCTCAACACAGGGTGGCGGCTACACCTTC
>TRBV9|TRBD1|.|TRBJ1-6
CASSVGQGKTGSPLHF
TGTGCCAGCAGCGTAGGACAGGGTAAAACCGGATCACCCCTCCACTTT
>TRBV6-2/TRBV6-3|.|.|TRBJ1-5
CASSHRAPHQPQHF
TGTGCCAGCAGTCATCGCGCCCCCCATCAGCCCCAGCATTTT
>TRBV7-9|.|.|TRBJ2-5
CASSYGAAINQETQYF
TGTGCCAGCAGCTACGGGGCGGCCATAAACCAAGAGACCCAGTACTTC
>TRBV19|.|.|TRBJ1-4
CASRDSSSNEKLFF
TGTGCCAGTAGGGACAGTAGCTCTAATGAAAAACTGTTTTTT
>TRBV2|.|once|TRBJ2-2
CASSGRVGNTGELFF
TGTGCCAGCAGTGGGCGGGTAGGGAACACCGGGGAGCTGTTTTTT
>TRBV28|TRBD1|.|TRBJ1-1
CASSQTGTEAFF
TGTGCCAGCAGTCAGACAGGGACTGAAGCTTTCTTT
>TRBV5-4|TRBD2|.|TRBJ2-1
CASSPRPGGLGDEQFF
TGTGCCAGCAGCCCACGTCCGGGGGGGCTGGGCGATGAGCAGTTCTTC
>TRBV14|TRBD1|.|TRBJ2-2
CASRGTGHTGELFF
TGTGCCAGCAGAGGGACAGGGCACACCGGGGAGCTGTTTTTT
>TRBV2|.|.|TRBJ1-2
CASSPLYPYGYTF
TGTGCCAGCAGTCCACTTTACCCCTATGGCTACACCTTC
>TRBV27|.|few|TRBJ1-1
CASTRSASYTEAFF
TGTGCCAGCACCCGATCGGCTTCATACACTGAAGCTTTCTTT
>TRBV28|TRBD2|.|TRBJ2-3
CASKVAGGLVHTDTQYF
TGTGCCAGCAAAGTAGCGGGAGGTCTCGTCCACACAGATACGCAGTATTTT
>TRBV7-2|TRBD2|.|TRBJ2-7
CASSLARLAGGEQYF
TGTGCCAGCAGCTTAGCGCGTCTAGCGGGAGGCGAGCAGTACTTC
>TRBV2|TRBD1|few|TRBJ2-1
CASNYPVPGQGNDEQFF
TGTGCCAGCAATTATCCGGTCCCGGGACAGGGGAATGATGAGCAGTTCTTC
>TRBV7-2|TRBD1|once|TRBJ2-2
CASSFDRTGGELFF
TGTGCCAGCAGCTTCGACAGGACAGGCGGGGAGCTGTTTTTT
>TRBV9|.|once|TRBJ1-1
CASSVVPGQNTEAFF
TGTGCCAGCAGCGTAGTGCCGGGACAGAACACTGAAGCTTTCTTT
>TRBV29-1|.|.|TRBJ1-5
CSVAETVSNQPQHF
TGCAGCGTTGCTGAAACAGTTAGCAATCAGCCCCAGCATTTT
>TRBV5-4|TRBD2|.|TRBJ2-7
CASSVPTGTSSREQYF
TGTGCCAGCAGCGTTCCGACCGGGACTAGCTCGCGAGAGCAGTACTTC
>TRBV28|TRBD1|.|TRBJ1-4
CASSPGTVGNEKLFF
TGTGCCAGCAGCCCTGGGACAGTTGGTAATGAAAAACTGTTTTTT
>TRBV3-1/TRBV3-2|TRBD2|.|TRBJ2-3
CASSQDPGGPRVDTQYF
TGTGCCAGCAGCCAAGATCCGGGGGGACCGAGGGTAGATACGCAGTATTTT
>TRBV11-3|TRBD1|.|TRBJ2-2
CATRRTGVDTGELFF
TGTGCCACTCGGAGGACAGGGGTAGACACCGGGGAGCTGTTTTTT
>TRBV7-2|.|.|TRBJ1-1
CASSRNLNTEAFF
TGTGCCAGCAGCCGAAACTTGAACACTGAAGCTTTCTTT
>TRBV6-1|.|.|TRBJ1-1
CASSELVNTEAFF
TGTGCCAGCAGTGAATTGGTGAACACTGAAGCTTTCTTT
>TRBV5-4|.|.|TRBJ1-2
CASSLDRFYGYTF
TGTGCCAGCAGCTTGGACAGATTTTATGGCTACACCTTC
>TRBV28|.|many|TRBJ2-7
CASSRRGRERYF
TGTGCCAGCAGCCGGAGGGGGAGGGAGAGGTACTTC
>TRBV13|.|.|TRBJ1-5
CASSLEGQPQHF
TGTGCCAGCAGCTTAGAAGGGCAGCCCCAGCATTTT
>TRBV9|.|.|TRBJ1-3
CASSVGGRAYGNTIYF
TGTGCCAGCAGCGTAGGGGGCAGGGCCTATGGAAACACCATATATTTT
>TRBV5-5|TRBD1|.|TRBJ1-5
CASSPQFTTGGYQPQHF
TGTGCCAGCAGCCCACAATTCACGACAGGGGGCTACCAGCCCCAGCATTTT
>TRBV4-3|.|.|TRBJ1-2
CASSQGLLGQGIYGYTF
TGCGCCAGCAGCCAAGGTCTCCTTGGTCAGGGGATCTATGGCTACACCTTC
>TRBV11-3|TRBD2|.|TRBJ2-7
CASSLGLAGVHEQYF
TGTGCCAGCAGCTTAGGGCTAGCGGGAGTCCACGAGCAGTACTTC
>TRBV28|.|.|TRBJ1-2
CASSSAGSNYGYTF
TGTGCCAGCAGTTCCGCCGGGAGTAACTATGGCTACACCTTC